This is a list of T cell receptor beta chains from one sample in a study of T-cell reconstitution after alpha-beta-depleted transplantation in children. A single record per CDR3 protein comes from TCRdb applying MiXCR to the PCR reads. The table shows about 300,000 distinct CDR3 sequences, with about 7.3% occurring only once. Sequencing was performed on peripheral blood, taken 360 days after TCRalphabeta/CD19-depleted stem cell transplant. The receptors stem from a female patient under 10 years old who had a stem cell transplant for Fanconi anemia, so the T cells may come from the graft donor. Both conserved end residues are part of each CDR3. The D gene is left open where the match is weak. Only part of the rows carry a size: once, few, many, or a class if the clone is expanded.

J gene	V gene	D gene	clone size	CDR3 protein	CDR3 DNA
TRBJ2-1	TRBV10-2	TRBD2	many	CASKSAGEYNEQFF	TGCGCCAGCAAGTCCGCGGGGGAGTACAATGAGCAGTTCTTC
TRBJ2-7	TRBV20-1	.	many	CSARPGLDSYEQYF	TGCAGTGCTAGACCGGGACTCGACTCCTACGAGCAGTACTTC
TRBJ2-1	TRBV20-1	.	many	CSARDWGGSYNEQFF	TGCAGTGCTAGAGACTGGGGTGGCTCCTACAATGAGCAGTTCTTC
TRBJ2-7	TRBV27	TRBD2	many	CASRYTSGGVYEQYF	TGTGCCAGCAGATATACTAGCGGGGGTGTTTACGAGCAGTACTTC
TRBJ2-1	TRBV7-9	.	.	CASTSIGGNEQFF	TGTGCCAGCACCTCTATAGGAGGGAATGAGCAGTTCTTC
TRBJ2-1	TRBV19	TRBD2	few	CASSLLAGVPEEQFF	TGTGCCAGTAGCCTACTAGCGGGGGTTCCTGAGGAGCAGTTCTTC
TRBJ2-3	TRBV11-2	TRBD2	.	CASGLTGTRTDTQYF	TGTGCCAGCGGCTTAACCGGGACTAGAACAGATACGCAGTATTTT
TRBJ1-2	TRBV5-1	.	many	CASSSSTDHSFYGYTF	TGCGCCAGCAGCTCTTCGACAGATCATTCCTTCTATGGCTACACCTTC
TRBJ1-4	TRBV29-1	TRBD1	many	CSVQGGEEKLFF	TGCAGCGTTCAGGGGGGTGAAGAAAAACTGTTTTTT
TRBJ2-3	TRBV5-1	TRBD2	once	CASTLSGGATDTQYF	TGCGCCAGCACCCTTAGCGGGGGGGCCACAGATACGCAGTATTTT
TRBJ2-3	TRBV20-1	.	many	CSARDFVMRVSGDTQYF	TGCAGTGCTAGAGATTTTGTCATGCGAGTGTCAGGAGATACGCAGTATTTT
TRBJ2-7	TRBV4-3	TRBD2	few	CASSQDGRTPEQYF	TGCGCCAGCAGCCAAGACGGGAGGACCCCCGAGCAGTACTTC
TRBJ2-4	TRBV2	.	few	CASSEALRPGGTKNIQYF	TGTGCCAGCAGTGAAGCGCTTCGACCCGGCGGGACCAAAAACATTCAGTACTTC
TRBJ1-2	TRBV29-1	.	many	CSVSPGYTF	TGCAGCGTTTCTCCCGGCTACACCTTC
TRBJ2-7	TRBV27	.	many	CASSLSGEPYEQYF	TGTGCCAGCAGTTTATCCGGGGAGCCCTACGAGCAGTACTTC
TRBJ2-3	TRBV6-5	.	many	CASSYSYSTDTQYF	TGTGCCAGCAGTTACTCCTACAGCACAGATACGCAGTATTTT